This T cell receptor (beta chain) stems from a study of CD8+ T cells in alopecia areata. About the study: It was 6 to 18 months of tofacitinib, and then there were 6 months off drug.

Samples from alopecia areata patients were lesional scalp punch biopsies and peripheral blood. The CDR3 sequence is 16 residues long. Trimming cost V 2 bases and J 2 bases; bases outside gene matches: 7. Germline CDR1 and CDR2: SGHTA and FQGTGA. Reverse transcription of extracted RNA yielded cDNA, which provided the sequencing template. The protocol was immunoSEQ multiplex PCR, while the TCRdb copy is restricted to in-frame clones and leaves out a portion. The repertoire has some 240,000 clones, around three fifths of them found once; the top ten carry over 0.4%. Study-wide findings and caveats: Clonality in lesional scalp, especially alopecia totalis/universalis, exceeded that of normal scalp.

On this clone itself: Its specificity is not known.

The input for sequencing was CD4+ T cells sorted from blood, taken at week 0. The rearrangement uses TRBV7-3 and TRBJ2-3, with 7 bases that match TRBD2. This TCR came from a human donor with alopecia areata. CDR3 residues: CASSLAASGTTDTQYF. CDR3 nucleotides: TGTGCCAGCAGCTTAGCGGCTAGCGGAACCACAGATACGCAGTATTTT.